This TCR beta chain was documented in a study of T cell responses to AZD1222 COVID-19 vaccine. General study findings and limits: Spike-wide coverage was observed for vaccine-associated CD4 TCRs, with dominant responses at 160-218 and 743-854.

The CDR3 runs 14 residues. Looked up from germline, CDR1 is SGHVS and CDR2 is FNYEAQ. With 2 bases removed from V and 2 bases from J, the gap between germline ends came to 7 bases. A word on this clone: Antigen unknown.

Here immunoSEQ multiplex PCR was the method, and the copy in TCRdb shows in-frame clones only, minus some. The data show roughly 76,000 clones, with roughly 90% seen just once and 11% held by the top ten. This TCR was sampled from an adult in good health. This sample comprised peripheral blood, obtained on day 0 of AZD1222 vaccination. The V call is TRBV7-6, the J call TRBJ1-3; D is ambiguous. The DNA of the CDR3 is TGTGCCAGCAGCTTACAGGAAACTGGAAACACCATATATTTT. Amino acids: CASSLQETGNTIYF.